This entry describes one T cell receptor beta chain. The antigen is not known. TCR beta CDR3 region amplification was performed from RNA transcripts. TCR CDR3 underwent first-round RT-PCR with the HTBI primer set. TCRdb reprocessed the multiplex PCR reads via MiXCR and lists one record per CDR3 protein. This table has approximately 640,000 distinct CDR3 sequences, over 40% appearing once. Diagnosing involved the use of clinical symptoms, serum thyroxine and TRAb, thyroid ultrasound and orbital computed tomography. The sample comes from a study of T cells in Graves' hyperthyroidism and ophthalmopathy. Findings and caveats of the study: Stable hyperthyroidism was separated from ophthalmopathy by a model based on 13 V-J features. A median approximately 6.5 months before onset, the model predicted ophthalmopathy. Researchers found most expanded thyroid clonotypes above 0.001 in blood as well.

CDR3 length: 14 residues. V shed 5 bases and J shed 8 bases, with 16 bases lying between them. Germline CDR1 reads MNHNS; CDR2 reads SASEGT. The chain recombines TRBV6-1 with TRBJ1-3; D remains unclear. The clonotype was recovered from an adult man with Graves' disease, either hyperthyroidism or ophthalmopathy (not recorded which). The specimen was peripheral blood or thyroid tissue (not recorded which). The DNA for the CDR3 is TGTGCCAGCAGTCTCACTAGCTATGGCTACACCATATATTTT. This encodes CASSLTSYGYTIYF.